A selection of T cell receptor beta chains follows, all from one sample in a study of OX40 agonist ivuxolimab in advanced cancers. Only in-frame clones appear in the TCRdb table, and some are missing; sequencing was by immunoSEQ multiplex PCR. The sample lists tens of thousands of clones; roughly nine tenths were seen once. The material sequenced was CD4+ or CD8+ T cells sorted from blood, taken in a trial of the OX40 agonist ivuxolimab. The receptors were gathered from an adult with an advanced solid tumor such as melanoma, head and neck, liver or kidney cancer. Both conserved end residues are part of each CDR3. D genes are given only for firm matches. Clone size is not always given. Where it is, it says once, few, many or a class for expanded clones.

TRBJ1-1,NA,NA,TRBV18,TGTGCCAGCTCCCCGAATCCGGGAAACACTGAAGCTTTCTTT,CASSPNPGNTEAFF
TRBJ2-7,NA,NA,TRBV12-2,TGTGCAAGTCGCTTAGCGAGGGGGGGAAAGGGGGCCTACGAGCAGTACTTC,CASRLARGGKGAYEQYF
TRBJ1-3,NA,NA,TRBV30,TGTGCCTGGAGTGTTTGGGGCTCTGGAAACACCATATATTTT,CAWSVWGSGNTIYF
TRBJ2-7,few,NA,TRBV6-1,TGTGCCAGCAGTGAACCGAACAGATCCTCCTACGAGCAGTACTTC,CASSEPNRSSYEQYF
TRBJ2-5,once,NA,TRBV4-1,TGCGCCAGCAGCCAAGAGGGGGGACAAGAGACCCAGTACTTC,CASSQEGGQETQYF
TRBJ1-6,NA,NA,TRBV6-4,TGTGCCAGCAGGGCCGGGACTAGGGGTTCACCCCTCCACTTT,CASRAGTRGSPLHF
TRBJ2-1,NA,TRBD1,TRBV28,TGTGCCAGCAGCCCAAACAGGGGGCTATACAATGAGCAGTTCTTC,CASSPNRGLYNEQFF
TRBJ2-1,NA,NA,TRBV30,TGTGCCTGGAGTGTAGGAGGTCAAACTGAGCAGTTCTTC,CAWSVGGQTEQFF
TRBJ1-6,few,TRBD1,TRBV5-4,TGTGCCAGCAGGGAGGGACAGCCCAATTCACCCCTCCACTTT,CASREGQPNSPLHF
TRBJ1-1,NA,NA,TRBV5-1,TGCGCCAGCAGCTTGGACGTCCTGACCCAAGCTTTCTTT,CASSLDVLTQAFF
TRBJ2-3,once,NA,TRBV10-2,TGCGCCAGCAGTGAGTTGACAGATACGCAGTATTTT,CASSELTDTQYF
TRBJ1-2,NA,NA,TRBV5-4,TGTGCCAGCAGCAGATCGGGGACTAACTATGGCTACACCTTC,CASSRSGTNYGYTF
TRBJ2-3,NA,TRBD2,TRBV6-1,TGTGCCACGACCCGACTAGCGGGGGCAGATACGCAGTATTTT,CATTRLAGADTQYF
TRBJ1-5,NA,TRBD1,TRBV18,TGTGCCAGCTCGTACGACAGGGCCGGCAGCAATCAGCCCCAGCATTTT,CASSYDRAGSNQPQHF
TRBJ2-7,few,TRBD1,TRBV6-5,TGTGCCAGCAGTAGGACAGGGGGCACCTACGAGCAGTACTTC,CASSRTGGTYEQYF
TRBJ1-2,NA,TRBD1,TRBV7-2,TGTGCCAGCAACCCCCCGGGGACAGGGAACTATGGCTACACCTTC,CASNPPGTGNYGYTF
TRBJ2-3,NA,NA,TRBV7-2,TGTGCCAGCAGCTTCGGAATTCTAGCGAAAACAGATACGCAGTATTTT,CASSFGILAKTDTQYF
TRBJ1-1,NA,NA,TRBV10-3,TGTGCCATCAGTGAAGTGGGGACTGAAGCTTTCTTT,CAISEVGTEAFF
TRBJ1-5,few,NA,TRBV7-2,TGTGCCAGCAGCGCGGGACTGTTCAATCAGCCCCAGCATTTT,CASSAGLFNQPQHF
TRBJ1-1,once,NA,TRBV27,TGTGCCAGCAGTTTCGGGCAGTTGACCACTGAAGCTTTCTTT,CASSFGQLTTEAFF
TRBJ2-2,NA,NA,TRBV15,TGTGCCACCAGCAGAGAGGTAGCAGGGGCTAACGGGGAGCTGTTTTTT,CATSREVAGANGELFF
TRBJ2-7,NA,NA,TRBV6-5,TGTGCCAGCAGTTACTCTCCACCCAGTAAGGAGCAGTACTTC,CASSYSPPSKEQYF
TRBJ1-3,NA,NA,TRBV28,TGTGCCAGCAGGCAGGGGTCGTCTGGAAACACCATATATTTT,CASRQGSSGNTIYF
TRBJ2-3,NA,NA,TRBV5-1,TGCGCCAGCAGCTTGGACGGTACTAGCACAGATACGCAGTATTTT,CASSLDGTSTDTQYF
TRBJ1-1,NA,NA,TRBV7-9,TGTGCCAGCAGCTTAGCACAGATTGAAGCTTTCTTT,CASSLAQIEAFF
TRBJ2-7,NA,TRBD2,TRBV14,TGTGCCAGCAGCCAGCCGGGACTAGCGGTTTACGAGCAGTACTTC,CASSQPGLAVYEQYF
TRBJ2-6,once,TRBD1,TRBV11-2,TGTGCCAGCAGCCTCAACAGGGGCTCTGGGGCCAACGTCCTGACTTTC,CASSLNRGSGANVLTF
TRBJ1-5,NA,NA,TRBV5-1,TGCGCCAGCAGCAACGATGGCAATCAGCCCCAGCATTTT,CASSNDGNQPQHF
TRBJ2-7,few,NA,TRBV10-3,TGTGCCATCAGCGGTGGGGGGTTAACCTCCTACGAGCAGTACTTC,CAISGGGLTSYEQYF
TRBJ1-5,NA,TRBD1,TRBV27,TGTGCCAGCAGTACCCACAGGGGGCGGATGGGCAATCAGCCCCAGCATTTT,CASSTHRGRMGNQPQHF
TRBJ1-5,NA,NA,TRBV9,TGTGCCAGCAGCCCCGGGGGGGTCGGCAATCAGCCCCAGCATTTT,CASSPGGVGNQPQHF
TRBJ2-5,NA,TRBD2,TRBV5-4,TGTGCCAGCAGCTTCGGGGGGGGCCGAGAGACCCAGTACTTC,CASSFGGGRETQYF
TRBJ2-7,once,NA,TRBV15,TGTGCCACCAGCAGAGGTTACGAGCAGTACTTC,CATSRGYEQYF
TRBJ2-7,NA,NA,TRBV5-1,TGCGCCAGCAGCTTGTCGGACCCCGGCAGCTACGAGCAGTACTTC,CASSLSDPGSYEQYF
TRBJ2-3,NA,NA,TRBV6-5,TGTGCCAGCACGATCCCAGGATTCACAGATACGCAGTATTTT,CASTIPGFTDTQYF
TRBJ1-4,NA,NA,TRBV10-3,TGTGCCATGTCGCGGGACGTTGCAACTAATGAAAAACTGTTTTTT,CAMSRDVATNEKLFF
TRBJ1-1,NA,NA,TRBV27,TGTGCCAGCAGAGTTCGGGGGGCCTATGAAGCTTTCTTT,CASRVRGAYEAFF
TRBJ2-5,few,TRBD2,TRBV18,TGTGCCAGCTCACCGGGACTAGCGGGAGAGACCCAGTACTTC,CASSPGLAGETQYF
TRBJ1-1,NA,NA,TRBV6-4,TGTGCCAGCCGACGGGGGGCGGAAGCTTTCTTT,CASRRGAEAFF
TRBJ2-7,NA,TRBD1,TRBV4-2,TGTGCCAGCAGCCACCCCACAGGGGGCGAGCCCTACGAGCAGTACTTC,CASSHPTGGEPYEQYF
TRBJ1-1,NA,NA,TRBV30,TGTGCCTGGAGTTCTAGGGAGAACACTGAAGCTTTCTTT,CAWSSRENTEAFF
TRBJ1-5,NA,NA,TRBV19,TGTGCCAGTAGTGGAAAACAGGAATATAGCAATCAGCCCCAGCATTTT,CASSGKQEYSNQPQHF